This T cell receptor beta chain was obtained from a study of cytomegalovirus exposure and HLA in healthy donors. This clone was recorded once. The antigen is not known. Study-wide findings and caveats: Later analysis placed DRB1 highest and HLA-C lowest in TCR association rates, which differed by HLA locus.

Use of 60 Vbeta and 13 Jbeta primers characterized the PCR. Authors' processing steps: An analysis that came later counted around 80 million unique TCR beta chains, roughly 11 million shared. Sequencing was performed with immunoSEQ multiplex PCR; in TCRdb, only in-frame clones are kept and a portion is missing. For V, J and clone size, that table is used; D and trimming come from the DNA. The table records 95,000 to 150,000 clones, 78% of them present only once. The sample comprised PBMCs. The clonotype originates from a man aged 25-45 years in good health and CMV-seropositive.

CDR3 bases: TGTGCCAGCTCATGGCTTGGCAGGGAAGAAAATTCCTACAATGAGCAGTTCTTC. It yields the protein CASSWLGREENSYNEQFF. V gene TRBV18 combines with J gene TRBJ2-1, with D maybe TRBD1 (5 bases). Germline CDR1 and CDR2: KGHSH and LQKENI. V shed 5 bases and J shed 1 base, with 21 bases lying between them. CDR3 size: 18 residues.